Reported below is one T cell receptor (beta chain). Germline is not matched at one junction end, which may reflect a read error. The data derive from a study of prognosis after radiotherapy for stage I lung cancer. Study context: Patient ages ran from about 50 to 95, with a median of approximately 73 years, and the group had 13 men and over 5 women. The radiotherapy was SBRT split into 3 to 5 fractions, giving a biologically effective dose of at least 100 Gy.

Two rounds of multiplex PCR amplified TCR beta CDR3 from genomic DNA. Primers specific to each TRBV and TRBJ gene drove first-round PCR. TCRdb called the multiplex PCR reads again in MiXCR, with one record for every CDR3 protein. The table records under 55,000 distinct CDR3 sequences, over 30% of them present only once. This CDR3 is built from 15 residues. Germline lookup yields CDR1 SGHTA and CDR2 FQGNSA. The material sequenced was PBMCs, taken before or after stereotactic body radiation therapy (not recorded which). The chain recombines TRBV7-2 with TRBJ2-1; D unclear. The source of this sequence is a donor over 45 with non-small cell lung cancer. CDR3 DNA sequence: TGTGCCAGCAGCCCCGAGCTGGGGTCCTACAATGAGCAGTGCTTC. This gives the protein CASSPELGSYNEQCF. Supplemented by reference TRBV7-2 and TRBJ2-1, the full variable domain reads GAGVSQSPSNKVTEKGKDVELRCDPISGHTALYWYRQSLGQGLEFLIYFQGNSAPDKSGLPSDRFSAERTGGSVSTLTIQRTQQEDSAVYLCASSPELGSYNEQCFGPGTRLTVL.